A single sample gave rise to the 8 T cell receptor beta chains below, sequenced in a study of Tregs in tolerant kidney transplant recipients (dated by TCRdb to the late 2010s). Transplants used related donors with nonmyeloablative bone marrow transplantation; mixed chimerism was transient in the human trials. Library prep was done by the immunoSEQ multiplex PCR assay. TCRdb provides this immuneACCESS table in a form limited to in-frame rearrangements. Some clones are lacking; in checked studies, under half of them reflect an unresolved V gene, and why the rest are absent is not known. The sample's records list tens of thousands of clones. Under 2% of the sample belongs to the ten largest clones. The material sequenced was CD4+ T cells from blood (PBMCs), taken 24 months after the transplant. The receptor set was obtained from a human patient who received a combined kidney and bone marrow transplant. After a transplant, some T cells may have been passed on by the graft donor.

Notes on this clone: The CDR3 extends 3 residues past the end of the read, so its final part is completed from the germline J gene. The chain couples TRBV20-1 to TRBJ1-2, with 7 bases aligning to TRBD1. The CDR3 runs 14 residues. Germline V CDR1 and CDR2: DFQATT, SNEGSKA (reference sequence). The ends lost 0 bases at V and 4 bases at J; junction bases unmatched: 5. CDR3 in amino acids: CSARDLDRPYGYTF. CDR3 DNA (partial): TGCAGTGCTAGAGATTTGGACAGGCCCTATGGC.

Turning to this clone: The germline gene is not matched at one end of the junction; a read error may be the cause. The CDR3 goes on 3 residues after the read ends, and that part is filled in from the germline J gene. The rearrangement joins TRBV4-2 to TRBJ2-3; TRBD2 matches at 15 bases. Germline V gene lookup returns CDR1 LGHNA and CDR2 YNFKEQ. The CDR3 spans 18 residues. CDR3 protein: CASSPWTSGRAGTDTQYF. The DNA read from the CDR3 is TGCGCCAGCAGCCCGTGGACTAGCGGGAGGGCCGGCACAGATACG.

Notes on this clone: The CDR3 extends 3 residues past the end of the read, so its final part is completed from the germline J gene. The gene calls are TRBV7-8 and TRBJ1-5, with D perhaps matching TRBD1 (6 bases). Germline CDR1 SGHVS, CDR2 FQNEAQ. The V gene lost 5 bases and the J gene lost 5 bases, with 16 bases spanning the gap. The CDR3 has 15 residues. The CDR3 sequence is CASSPSRDTYQPQHF. The part of the CDR3 DNA that was read is TGTGCCAGCAGCCCCTCCCGGGACACCTATCAGCCC.

As to this clone: The CDR3 extends 3 residues past the end of the read, so its final part is completed from the germline J gene. The chain combines TRBV5-1 with TRBJ2-4; no clear D gene. Germline loops: CDR1 SGHRS, CDR2 YFSETQ. V was shortened by 4 bases and J by 1 base, with 18 bases between the two germline ends. The CDR3 has 17 amino acids. This CDR3 is CASSPPQRSFAKNIQYF. The sequenced CDR3 bases are TGCGCCAGCAGCCCACCCCAGAGATCGTTTGCCAAAAACATT.

Remarks on this clone: The read stops 3 residues short of the end of the CDR3; the missing end is completed from the germline J gene. The chain recombines TRBV30 with TRBJ1-3; tentatively, D is TRBD1 (5 bases). The CDR3 spans 15 residues. Trimming stripped 2 bases from V and 4 bases from J, with 15 bases between. CDR1 is GTSNPN, CDR2 SVGIG, per germline (reference sequence). The CDR3 region is CAWSSAGGIGNTIYF. The covered CDR3 bases are TGTGCCTGGAGTTCCGCGGGGGGGATCGGAAACACC.

On this clone itself: With the read ending 3 residues before the CDR3 end, the germline J gene is used to fill in that end. The chain employs TRBV2 and TRBJ1-1, with no clear D. V was pared by 4 bases and J by 3 bases, with 6 bases between. The CDR3 extends over 12 amino acids. Germline V CDR1 and CDR2: SNHLY, FYNNEI. Incomplete CDR3 DNA: TGTGCCAGCAGTGTCCGGGACACTGAA. It specifies CASSVRDTE. The CDR3 in its entirety is CASSVRDTEAFF. The complete variable domain, with remaining parts taken from reference TRBV2 and TRBJ1-1, reads EPEVTQTPSHQVTQMGQEVILRCVPISNHLYFYWYRQILGQKVEFLVSFYNNEISEKSEIFDDQFSVERPDGSNFTLKIRSTKLEDSAMYFCASSVRDTEAFFGQGTRLTVV.

As for this clone: The sequence runs out 3 residues before the end of the CDR3; the remainder is reconstructed from the germline J gene. V is TRBV20-1 and J is TRBJ2-7, with D perhaps matching TRBD1 (6 bases). CDR1 is DFQATT, CDR2 SNEGSKA, per germline (reference sequence). Trimming left V 1 base short and J 1 base short, with 20 bases between. The CDR3 runs 17 residues. The chain's CDR3 is CSARAPDRPLTSYEQYF. The part of the CDR3 DNA that was read is TGCAGTGCTAGAGCCCCCGACAGGCCCCTGACTTCCTACGAG.

A word on this clone: The sequence runs out 3 residues before the end of the CDR3; the remainder is reconstructed from the germline J gene. The genes are TRBV2 and TRBJ2-3; D gene ambiguous. The V end was cut by 4 bases, the J end by 2 bases, with 10 bases between. Germline CDR1 reads SNHLY; CDR2 reads FYNNEI. The CDR3 runs 14 residues. The CDR3 protein is CASSGGWSTDTQYF. The covered CDR3 bases are TGTGCCAGCAGTGGAGGCTGGTCCACAGATACG.